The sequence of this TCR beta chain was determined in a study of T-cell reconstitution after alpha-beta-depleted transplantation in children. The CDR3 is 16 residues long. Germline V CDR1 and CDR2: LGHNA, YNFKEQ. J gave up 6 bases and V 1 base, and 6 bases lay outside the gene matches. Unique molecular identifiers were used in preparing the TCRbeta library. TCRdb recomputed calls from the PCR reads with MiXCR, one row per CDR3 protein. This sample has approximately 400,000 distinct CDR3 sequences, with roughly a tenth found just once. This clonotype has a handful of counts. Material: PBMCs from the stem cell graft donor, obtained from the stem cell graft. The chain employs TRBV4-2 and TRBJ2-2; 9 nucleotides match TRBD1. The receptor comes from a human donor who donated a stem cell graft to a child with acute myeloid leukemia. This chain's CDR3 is CASSQAQGAGAGELFF. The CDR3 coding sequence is TGTGCCAGCAGCCAAGCACAGGGGGCGGGTGCCGGGGAGCTGTTTTTT.